This TCR beta chain emerged from a study of OX40 agonist ivuxolimab in advanced cancers. Trimming left V 1 base short and J 0 bases short, with 15 bases between. This CDR3 contains 17 residues. Per the germline V gene, CDR1 is SGHAT and CDR2 is FQNNGV. Here immunoSEQ multiplex PCR was the method, and the copy in TCRdb shows in-frame clones only, minus some. This sample has some 19,000 clones, with 83% found just once. The chain recombines TRBV11-2 with TRBJ2-5, with a tentative D call TRBD1 (6 bases). The sequence was obtained from an adult with an advanced solid tumor such as melanoma, head and neck, liver or kidney cancer. The sequences come from CD4+ or CD8+ T cells sorted from blood, collected in a trial of the OX40 agonist ivuxolimab. DNA of the CDR3: TGTGCCAGCAGCTTAGGTCAGGGGCGAGGGTACCAAGAGACCCAGTACTTC. Translated, it gives CASSLGQGRGYQETQYF.